These 17 T cell receptor beta chains share one sample of origin, sequenced in a study of blood T cells in healthy people across ages. A sample-barcoded 5' primer and a J-beta primer mix were used in a second PCR of roughly 6 to 12 cycles. Each CDR3 protein gets one entry after TCRdb re-called the 5' RACE reads with MiXCR. The table records approximately 1,000,000 distinct CDR3 sequences, roughly two fifths of them present only once. What was sequenced was blood. Receptors were obtained from a man between 18 and 35 years old in good health.

V usage is TRBV7-9 and J usage is TRBJ1-2; D gene uncertain. V gave up 7 bases and J gave up 3 bases, with 9 bases separating them. The germline V gene has CDR1 SEHNR and CDR2 FQNEAQ (reference sequence). The CDR3 contains 12 residues. The CDR3: CASTKDHYGYTF. The CDR3 nucleotides read TGTGCCAGCACCAAAGATCACTATGGCTACACCTTC.

The chain links TRBV29-1 to TRBJ1-2, with 7 bases that match TRBD1. CDR1 SQVTM and CDR2 ANQGSEA come from the germline V gene. The CDR3 has 16 amino acids. V trimming: 5 bases; J trimming: 5 bases; junction bases outside the gene matches: 17. Here the CDR3 reads CSVTSRGDRTPYGYTF. The CDR3 coding sequence is TGCAGCGTTACTTCCCGTGGGGACAGAACCCCTTATGGCTACACCTTC.

Points on this clonotype: Because the CDR3 is missing its conserved closing phenylalanine or tryptophan, this is likely a read error. The gene calls are TRBV6-5 and TRBJ1-1; D might be TRBD1 (5 bases). This CDR3 is built from 18 residues. V dropped 0 bases and J dropped 0 bases, with 17 bases sitting between them. Per the germline V gene, CDR1 is MNHEY and CDR2 is SVGAGI. CDR3 sequence: CASSYSRSAGYMNTEAFS. For the CDR3, the DNA is TGTGCCAGCAGTTACTCCAGGTCGGCAGGGTACATGAACACTGAAGCTTTCTCT.

In its sample, this clonotype was seen many times. The chain couples TRBV25-1 to TRBJ1-5; tentative D call: TRBD1 (6 bases). Germline loops: CDR1 MGHDK, CDR2 SYGVNS. The V end was cut by 2 bases, the J end by 4 bases, with 6 bases between. The CDR3 consists of 13 residues. The CDR3 bases are TGTGCCAGCAGTGAAACAGGGAATCAGCCCCAGCATTTT. Encoded protein: CASSETGNQPQHF.

Only a few counts were recorded for this clonotype. The chain combines TRBV6-2 or TRBV6-3 with TRBJ2-7, with 11 bases matching TRBD2. CDR1 MNHEY and CDR2 SVGEGT come from the germline V gene. The CDR3 runs to 16 residues. After removal of 5 bases from V and 0 bases from J, the junction contained 6 bases not matched to a gene. CDR3: CASSGDLAGGSYEQYF. The DNA for the CDR3 is TGTGCCAGCAGTGGAGATCTAGCGGGGGGCTCCTACGAGCAGTACTTC.

In the case of this clonotype: The junction departs from germline at one end; a sequencing error may be responsible. The chain uses TRBV20-1 and TRBJ1-4; D uncertain. The CDR3 contains 13 residues. CDR1 is DFQATT, CDR2 SNEGSKA, per germline (reference sequence). CDR3 protein: CSARDATNEELFF. The CDR3 DNA sequence: TGCAGTGCTAGAGATGCAACTAATGAAGAACTGTTTTTT.

This rearrangement joins TRBV12-3 or TRBV12-4 to TRBJ1-1; 8 nucleotides agree with TRBD1. The CDR3 loop spans 16 amino acids. V trimming: 5 bases; J trimming: 2 bases; junction bases outside the gene matches: 10. CDR3 in amino acids: CASSRQGFGLNTEAFF. Written as DNA, the CDR3 is TGTGCCAGCAGTCGACAGGGGTTTGGACTTAACACTGAAGCTTTCTTT.

The chain has TRBV6-6 and TRBJ1-1; D possibly corresponds to TRBD1 (6 bases). The CDR3 extends over 15 amino acids. CDR1 is MNHNY, CDR2 SVGAGI, per germline (reference sequence). With 6 bases removed from V and 5 bases from J, the gap between germline ends came to 19 bases. This CDR3 reads CASRVRGQGGTEAFF. CDR3 nucleotide sequence: TGTGCCAGCAGGGTAAGGGGCCAAGGGGGGACTGAAGCTTTCTTT.

As DNA, the CDR3 is TGCGCCAGCAGCCAGGGACGGCCACACAATGAGCAGTACTTC. It codes for CASSQGRPHNEQYF. The chain is built from TRBV4-1 and TRBJ2-5; D possibly matches TRBD1 or TRBD2 (5 bases each). The CDR3 contains 14 residues. Germline V gives CDR1 MGHRA, CDR2 YSYEKL. Trimming left V 3 bases short and J 11 bases short, with 19 bases between.

The sample holds a few counts of this clonotype. The chain is built from TRBV28 and TRBJ2-5; 8 bases map to TRBD1. The CDR3 consists of 12 residues. V lost 7 bases, J lost 4 bases, and 2 bases stayed unmatched. CDR1 MDHEN and CDR2 SYDVKM come from the germline V gene. The CDR3 region is CASNRGSETQYF. CDR3 DNA: TGTGCCAGCAACAGGGGGTCAGAGACCCAGTACTTC.

This chain joins TRBV7-9 and TRBJ1-1, with 7 nucleotides matching TRBD1. The germline V gene has CDR1 SEHNR and CDR2 FQNEAQ (reference sequence). CDR3 length: 15 residues. J gave up 3 bases and V 1 base, and 5 bases lay outside the gene matches. The CDR3 reads CASSLGQGSHTEAFF. CDR3 sequence (DNA): TGTGCCAGCAGCTTAGGACAGGGTTCGCACACTGAAGCTTTCTTT.

This clonotype has more than one count but fewer than ten. The J gene is TRBJ1-2, the V gene TRBV5-1; 9 positions match TRBD1. CDR1 and CDR2 from the germline V gene are SGHRS and YFSETQ. This CDR3 comprises 16 residues. V trimming: 5 bases; J trimming: 0 bases; junction bases outside the gene matches: 8. The CDR3 protein is CASRPGQGPANYGYTF. Written as DNA, the CDR3 is TGCGCCAGCAGACCCGGACAGGGGCCAGCTAACTATGGCTACACCTTC.

V gene TRBV7-2 combines with J gene TRBJ1-2, with TRBD1 identical over 7 bases. The CDR3 length is 18 residues. Germline V gene lookup returns CDR1 SGHTA and CDR2 FQGNSA. V lost 2 bases to trimming and J lost 6 bases; unmatched junction nucleotides: 18. CDR3 nucleotide sequence: TGTGCCAGCAGCTTAAGTCTTGAACATGCGACAGGGAGGGATGGCTACACCTTC. Protein product: CASSLSLEHATGRDGYTF.

This clonotype was seen many times. V and J are TRBV7-9 and TRBJ2-4, with D tentatively TRBD2 (5 bases). V dropped 1 base and J dropped 0 bases, with 13 bases sitting between them. This CDR3 has 17 amino acids. Germline-derived CDR1 and CDR2 are SEHNR and FQNEAQ (reference sequence). CDR3 amino acids: CASSLVIDYIAKNIQYF. Here the CDR3 DNA reads TGTGCCAGCAGCTTAGTGATCGACTACATAGCCAAAAACATTCAGTACTTC.

This clonotype showed up just once. J is TRBJ2-1 and V is TRBV7-3, with D possibly TRBD2 on 6 matching bases. Trimming removed 5 bases from V and 7 bases from J, with 24 bases in between. This CDR3 is built from 17 residues. The germline gives CDR1 SGHTA, CDR2 FQGTGA. CDR3 sequence: CASSQKASGRGRNEQFF. CDR3 bases: TGTGCCAGCAGCCAAAAGGCGTCGGGACGGGGGAGGAATGAGCAGTTCTTC.

The V and J genes are TRBV6-2 or TRBV6-3 and TRBJ1-1; D is possibly TRBD1 (5 bases). Trimming pared 0 bases from V and 1 base from J, leaving 12 bases between. CDR3 size: 16 residues. The germline CDR1 and CDR2 sequences are MNHEY and SVGEGT. Here the CDR3 reads CASSYSMDIKNTEAFF. The CDR3 DNA reads TGTGCCAGCAGTTACTCAATGGACATTAAGAACACTGAAGCTTTCTTT.

The V call is TRBV20-1, the J call TRBJ2-1; possible D gene TRBD2, 6 bases. Per germline, CDR1 DFQATT and CDR2 SNEGSKA (reference sequence). Trimming removed 0 bases from V and 1 base from J, with 16 bases in between. The CDR3 extends over 17 amino acids. Here the CDR3 reads CSAREEFGLASYNEQFF. The DNA of the CDR3 is TGCAGTGCTAGAGAAGAGTTCGGGCTAGCGTCCTACAATGAGCAGTTCTTC.